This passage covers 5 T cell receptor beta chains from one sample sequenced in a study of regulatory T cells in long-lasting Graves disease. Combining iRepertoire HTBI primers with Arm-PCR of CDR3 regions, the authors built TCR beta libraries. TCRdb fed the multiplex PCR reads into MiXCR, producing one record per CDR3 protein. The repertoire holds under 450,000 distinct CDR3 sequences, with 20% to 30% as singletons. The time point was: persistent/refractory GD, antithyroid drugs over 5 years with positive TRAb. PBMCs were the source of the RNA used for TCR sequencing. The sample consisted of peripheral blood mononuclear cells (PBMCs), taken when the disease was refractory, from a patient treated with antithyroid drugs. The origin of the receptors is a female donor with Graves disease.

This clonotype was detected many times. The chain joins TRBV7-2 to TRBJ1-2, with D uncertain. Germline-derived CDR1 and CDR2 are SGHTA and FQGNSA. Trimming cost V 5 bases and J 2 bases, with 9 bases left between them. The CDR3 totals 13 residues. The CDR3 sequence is CASSVRVNYGYTF. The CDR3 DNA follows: TGTGCCAGCAGCGTCCGGGTCAACTATGGCTACACCTTC.

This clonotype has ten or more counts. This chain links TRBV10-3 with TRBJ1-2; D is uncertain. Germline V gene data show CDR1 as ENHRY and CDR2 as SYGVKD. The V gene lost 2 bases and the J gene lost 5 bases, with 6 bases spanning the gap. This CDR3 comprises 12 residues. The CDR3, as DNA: TGTGCCATCAGTGAGGTGGAATATGGCTACACCTTC. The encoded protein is CAISEVEYGYTF.

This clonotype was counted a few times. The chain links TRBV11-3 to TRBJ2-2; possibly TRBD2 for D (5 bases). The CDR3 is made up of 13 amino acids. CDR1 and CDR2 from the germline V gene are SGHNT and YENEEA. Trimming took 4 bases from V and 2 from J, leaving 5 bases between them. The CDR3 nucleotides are TGTGCCAGCAGCTGGACTAACACCGGGGAGCTGTTTTTT. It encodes CASSWTNTGELFF.

CDR3 DNA: TGTGCCAGCAGCCAAGCTCCCCGCGCTAGGCAGTACTTC. It translates to CASSQAPRARQYF. The genes are TRBV3-1 and TRBJ2-7; D is undetermined. V was pared by 1 base and J by 9 bases, with 13 bases between. CDR3 length: 13 amino acids. In germline, CDR1 is LGHDT, CDR2 YNNKEL (reference sequence).

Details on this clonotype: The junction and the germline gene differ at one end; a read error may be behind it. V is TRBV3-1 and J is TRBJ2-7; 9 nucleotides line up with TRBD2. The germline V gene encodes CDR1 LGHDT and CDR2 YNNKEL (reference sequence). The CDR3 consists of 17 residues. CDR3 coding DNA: TGTGCCAGCAGCCAAGATCGTTCGGTAGCGGGAGCTTACGCGCAGTACTTC. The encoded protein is CASSQDRSVAGAYAQYF.